The T cell receptor (beta chain) described here comes from a study of beta chain features in type 1 diabetes. Study conclusions and caveats: Equally in patients and controls, PCR might preferentially amplify shorter templates.

The CDR3 is 13 amino acids. The J segment lost 4 bases and the V segment lost 2 bases, leaving 1 base of the junction unmatched. Germline V gives CDR1 SGHTA, CDR2 FQGNSA. All of the sorted populations showed purity greater than 95%. Expressed TCRB transcripts got sequenced, as all isolated RNA was reverse transcribed. Generated by immunoSEQ multiplex PCR, the TCRdb table keeps only in-frame clones and is missing some. The sample consists of hundreds of thousands of clones, 15% to 17% of them appearing once. To note about this clone: As yet, its antigen is unknown.

The sequencing input was naive CD4+ T cells from blood. The receptor was derived from a man between 18 and 35 years old in good health. V usage is TRBV7-2 and J usage is TRBJ2-7, with 8 positions matching TRBD2. CDR3 bases: TGTGCCAGCAGCTTACTAGCGGGTTACGAGCAGTACTTC. It codes for CASSLLAGYEQYF.